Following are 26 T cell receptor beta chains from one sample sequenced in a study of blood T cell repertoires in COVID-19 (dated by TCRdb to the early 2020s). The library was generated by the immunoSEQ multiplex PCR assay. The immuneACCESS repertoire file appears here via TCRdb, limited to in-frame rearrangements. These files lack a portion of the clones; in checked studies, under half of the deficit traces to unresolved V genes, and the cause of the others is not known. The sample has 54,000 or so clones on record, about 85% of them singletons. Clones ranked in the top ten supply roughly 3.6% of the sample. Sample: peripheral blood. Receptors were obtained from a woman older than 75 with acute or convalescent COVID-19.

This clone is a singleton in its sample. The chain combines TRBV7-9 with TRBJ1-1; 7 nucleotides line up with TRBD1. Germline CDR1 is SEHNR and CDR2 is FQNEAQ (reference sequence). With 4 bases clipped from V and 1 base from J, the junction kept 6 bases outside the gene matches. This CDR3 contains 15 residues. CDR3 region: CASSSRTGGNTEAFF. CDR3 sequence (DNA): TGTGCCAGCAGCTCCCGGACAGGCGGGAACACTGAAGCTTTCTTT. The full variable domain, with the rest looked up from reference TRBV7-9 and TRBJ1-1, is DTGVSQNPRHKITKRGQNVTFRCDPISEHNRLYWYRQTLGQGPEFLTYFQNEAQLEKSRLLSDRFSAERPKGSFSTLEIQRTEQGDSAMYLCASSSRTGGNTEAFFGQGTRLTVV.

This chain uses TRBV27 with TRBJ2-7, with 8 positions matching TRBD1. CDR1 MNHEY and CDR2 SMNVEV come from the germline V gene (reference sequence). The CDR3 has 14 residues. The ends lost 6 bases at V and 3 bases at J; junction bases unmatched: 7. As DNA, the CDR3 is TGTGCCAGCAGACCCCGGGACAGGAACTACGAGCAGTACTTC. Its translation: CASRPRDRNYEQYF.

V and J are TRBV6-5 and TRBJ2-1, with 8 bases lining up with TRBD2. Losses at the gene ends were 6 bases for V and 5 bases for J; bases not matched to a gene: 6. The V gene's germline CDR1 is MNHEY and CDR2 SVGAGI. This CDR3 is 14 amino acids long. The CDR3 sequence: CASRPSGGNNEQFF. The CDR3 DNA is TGTGCCAGCAGACCCTCGGGAGGGAACAATGAGCAGTTCTTC.

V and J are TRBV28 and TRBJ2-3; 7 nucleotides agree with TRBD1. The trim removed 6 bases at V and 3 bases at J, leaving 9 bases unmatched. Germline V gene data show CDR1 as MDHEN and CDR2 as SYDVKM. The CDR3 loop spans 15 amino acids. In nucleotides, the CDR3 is TGTGCCAGCAGCAACAGGGGTGTGGGAACAGATACGCAGTATTTT. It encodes CASSNRGVGTDTQYF.

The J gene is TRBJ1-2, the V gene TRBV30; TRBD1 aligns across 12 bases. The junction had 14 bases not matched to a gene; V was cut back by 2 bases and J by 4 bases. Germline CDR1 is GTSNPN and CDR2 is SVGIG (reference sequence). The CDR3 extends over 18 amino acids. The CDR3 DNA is TGTGCCTGGAGTACGATTCCTTGGGACAGGGGGCGAGTCTATGGCTACACCTTC. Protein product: CAWSTIPWDRGRVYGYTF.

The CDR3 protein is CAWGSDSYEQYF. In nucleotides, the CDR3 is TGTGCCTGGGGGAGCGACTCCTACGAGCAGTACTTC. J is TRBJ2-7 and V is TRBV30; perhaps TRBD2 as D (5 bases). The germline CDR1 and CDR2 sequences are GTSNPN and SVGIG (reference sequence). CDR3 length: 12 amino acids. V dropped 5 bases and J dropped 0 bases, with 8 bases sitting between them.

CDR3 in amino acids: CASSAKGYAEAFF. The CDR3 DNA follows: TGTGCCAGCAGCGCCAAGGGGTACGCTGAAGCTTTCTTT. This chain joins TRBV9 and TRBJ1-1; D is possibly TRBD1 (5 bases). Germline-derived CDR1 and CDR2 are SGDLS and YYNGEE. This CDR3 is 13 amino acids long. The V and J ends lost 3 bases and 6 bases respectively, with 12 bases between them.

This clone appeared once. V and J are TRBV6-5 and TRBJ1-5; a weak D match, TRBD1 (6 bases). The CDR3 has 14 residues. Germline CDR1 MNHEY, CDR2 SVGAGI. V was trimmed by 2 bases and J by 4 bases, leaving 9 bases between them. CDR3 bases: TGTGCCAGCAGTTACCGCCAGGGGAATCAGCCCCAGCATTTT. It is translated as CASSYRQGNQPQHF.

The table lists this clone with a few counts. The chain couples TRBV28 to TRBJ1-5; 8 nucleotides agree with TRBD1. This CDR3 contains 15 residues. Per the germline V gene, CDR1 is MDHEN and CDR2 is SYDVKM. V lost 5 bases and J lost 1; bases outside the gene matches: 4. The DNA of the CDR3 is TGTGCCAGCAGTGCCGGGACAGGAAGCAATCAGCCCCAGCATTTT. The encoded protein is CASSAGTGSNQPQHF.

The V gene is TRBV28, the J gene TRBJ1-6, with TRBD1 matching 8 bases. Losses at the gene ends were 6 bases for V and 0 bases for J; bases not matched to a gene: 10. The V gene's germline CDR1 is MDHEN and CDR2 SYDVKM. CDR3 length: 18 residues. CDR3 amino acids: CASSEPGQASSYNSPLHF. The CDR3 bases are TGTGCCAGCAGCGAACCGGGACAGGCGAGCTCCTATAATTCACCCCTCCACTTT.

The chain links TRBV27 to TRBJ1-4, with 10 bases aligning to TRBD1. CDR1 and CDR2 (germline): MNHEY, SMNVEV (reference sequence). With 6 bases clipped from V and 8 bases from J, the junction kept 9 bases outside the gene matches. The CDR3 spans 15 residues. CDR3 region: CASRQHGQGVEKLFF. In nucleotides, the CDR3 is TGTGCCAGCAGACAACACGGACAGGGGGTAGAAAAACTGTTTTTT.

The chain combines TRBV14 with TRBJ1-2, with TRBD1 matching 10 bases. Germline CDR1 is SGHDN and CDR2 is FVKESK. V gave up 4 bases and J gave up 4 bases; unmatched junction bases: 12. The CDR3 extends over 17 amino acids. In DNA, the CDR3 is TGTGCCAGCAGCCCCCTTAGGACAGGGGGGGGTATCTATGGCTACACCTTC. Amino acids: CASSPLRTGGGIYGYTF.

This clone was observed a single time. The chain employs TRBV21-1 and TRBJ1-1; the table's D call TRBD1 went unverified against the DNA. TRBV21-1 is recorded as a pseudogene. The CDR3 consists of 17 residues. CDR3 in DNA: TGTGCCAGCAGCAAAGCTTTGGCCAGGGGGCAGGTCACTGAAGCTTTCTTT. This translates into CASSKALARGQVTEAFF.

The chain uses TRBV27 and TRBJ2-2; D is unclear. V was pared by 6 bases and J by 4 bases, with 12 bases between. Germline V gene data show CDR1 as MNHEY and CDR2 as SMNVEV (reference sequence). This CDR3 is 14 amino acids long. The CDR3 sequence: CASSLQVATGELFF. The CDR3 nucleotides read TGTGCCAGCAGCCTTCAGGTGGCCACCGGGGAGCTGTTTTTT.

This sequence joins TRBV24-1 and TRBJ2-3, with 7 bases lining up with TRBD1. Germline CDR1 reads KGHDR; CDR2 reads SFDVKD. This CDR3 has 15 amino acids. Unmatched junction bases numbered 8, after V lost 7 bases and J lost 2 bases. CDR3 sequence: CATSPGTDLTDTQYF. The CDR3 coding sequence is TGTGCCACCAGCCCCGGGACAGACCTCACAGATACGCAGTATTTT.

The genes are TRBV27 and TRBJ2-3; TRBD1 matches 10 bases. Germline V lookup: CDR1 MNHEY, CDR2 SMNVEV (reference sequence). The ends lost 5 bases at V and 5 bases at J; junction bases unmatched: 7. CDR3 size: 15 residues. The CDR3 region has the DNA TGTGCCAGCAGTCTCGACAGGGGGCTCGAAGATACGCAGTATTTT. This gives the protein CASSLDRGLEDTQYF.

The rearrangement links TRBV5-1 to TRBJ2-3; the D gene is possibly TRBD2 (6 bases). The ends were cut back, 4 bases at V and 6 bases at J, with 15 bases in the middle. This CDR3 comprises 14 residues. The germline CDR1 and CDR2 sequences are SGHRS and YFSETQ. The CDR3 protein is CASSPGDATDTQYF. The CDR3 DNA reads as TGCGCCAGCAGCCCGGGGGACGCTACTGATACGCAGTATTTT.

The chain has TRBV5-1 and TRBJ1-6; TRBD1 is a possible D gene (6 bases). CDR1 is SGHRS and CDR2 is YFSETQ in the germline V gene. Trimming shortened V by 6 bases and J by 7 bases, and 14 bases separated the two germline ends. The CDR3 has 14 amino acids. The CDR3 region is CASTPEQGNSPLHF. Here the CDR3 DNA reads TGCGCCAGCACACCGGAACAGGGCAATTCACCCCTCCACTTT.

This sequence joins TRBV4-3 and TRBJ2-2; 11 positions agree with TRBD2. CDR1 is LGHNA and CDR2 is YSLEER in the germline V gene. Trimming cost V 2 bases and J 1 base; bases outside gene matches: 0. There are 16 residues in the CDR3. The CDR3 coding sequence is TGCGCCAGCAGCCAACTAGCGGGGGGGAACACCGGGGAGCTGTTTTTT. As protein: CASSQLAGGNTGELFF.

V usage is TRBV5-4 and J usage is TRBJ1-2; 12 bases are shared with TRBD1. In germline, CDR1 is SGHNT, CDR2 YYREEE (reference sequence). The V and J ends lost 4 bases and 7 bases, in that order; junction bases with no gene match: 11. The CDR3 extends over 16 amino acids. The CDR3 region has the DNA TGTGCCAGCAGCCAAATGGGACAGGGGGCTAAACGTGGCTACACCTTC. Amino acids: CASSQMGQGAKRGYTF.

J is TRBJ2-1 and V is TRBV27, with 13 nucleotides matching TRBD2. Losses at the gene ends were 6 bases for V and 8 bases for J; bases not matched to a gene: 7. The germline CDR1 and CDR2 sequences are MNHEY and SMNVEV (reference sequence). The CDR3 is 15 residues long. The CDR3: CASRLGTSGNDEQFF. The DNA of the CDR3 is TGTGCCAGCAGACTCGGGACTAGCGGGAATGATGAGCAGTTCTTC.

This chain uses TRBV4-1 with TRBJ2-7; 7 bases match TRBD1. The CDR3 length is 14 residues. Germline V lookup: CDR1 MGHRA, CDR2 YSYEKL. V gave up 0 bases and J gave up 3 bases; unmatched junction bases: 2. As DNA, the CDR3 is TGCGCCAGCAGCCAAGAGGGACAGCACTACGAGCAGTACTTC. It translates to CASSQEGQHYEQYF.

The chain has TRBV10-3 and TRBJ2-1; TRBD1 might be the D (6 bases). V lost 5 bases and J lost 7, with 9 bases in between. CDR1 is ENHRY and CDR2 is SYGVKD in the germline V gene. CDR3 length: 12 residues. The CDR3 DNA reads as TGTGCCATCAGTCCTCAGGGGAATGAGCAGTTCTTC. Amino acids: CAISPQGNEQFF.

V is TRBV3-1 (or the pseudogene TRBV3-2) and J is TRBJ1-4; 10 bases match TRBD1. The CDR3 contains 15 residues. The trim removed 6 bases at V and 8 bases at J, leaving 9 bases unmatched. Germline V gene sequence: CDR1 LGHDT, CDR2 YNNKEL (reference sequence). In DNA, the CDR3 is TGTGCCAGCAGACCCGGGACAGGGGATCGAGAAAAACTGTTTTTT. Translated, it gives CASRPGTGDREKLFF.

CDR3 sequence reads: CAWSLTSGPYEQYF. In nucleotides, the CDR3 is TGTGCCTGGAGTCTGACTAGCGGACCCTACGAGCAGTACTTC. The rearrangement links TRBV30 to TRBJ2-7; 9 bases fit TRBD2. The junction had 4 bases not matched to a gene; V was cut back by 2 bases and J by 2 bases. The CDR3 loop spans 14 amino acids. CDR1 is GTSNPN and CDR2 is SVGIG in the germline V gene (reference sequence). The entire variable domain, with the rest obtained from reference TRBV30 and TRBJ2-7, is as follows: SQTIHQWPATLVQPVGSPLSLECTVEGTSNPNLYWYRQAAGRGLQLLFYSVGIGQISSEVPQNLSASRPQDRQFILSSKKLLLSDSGFYLCAWSLTSGPYEQYFGPGTRLTVT.

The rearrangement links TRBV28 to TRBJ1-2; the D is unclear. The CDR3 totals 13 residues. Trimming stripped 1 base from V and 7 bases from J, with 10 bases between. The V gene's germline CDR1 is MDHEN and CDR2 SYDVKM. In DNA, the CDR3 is TGTGCCAGCAGTTTATTCCCCCCCAGTGGCTACACCTTC. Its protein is CASSLFPPSGYTF.